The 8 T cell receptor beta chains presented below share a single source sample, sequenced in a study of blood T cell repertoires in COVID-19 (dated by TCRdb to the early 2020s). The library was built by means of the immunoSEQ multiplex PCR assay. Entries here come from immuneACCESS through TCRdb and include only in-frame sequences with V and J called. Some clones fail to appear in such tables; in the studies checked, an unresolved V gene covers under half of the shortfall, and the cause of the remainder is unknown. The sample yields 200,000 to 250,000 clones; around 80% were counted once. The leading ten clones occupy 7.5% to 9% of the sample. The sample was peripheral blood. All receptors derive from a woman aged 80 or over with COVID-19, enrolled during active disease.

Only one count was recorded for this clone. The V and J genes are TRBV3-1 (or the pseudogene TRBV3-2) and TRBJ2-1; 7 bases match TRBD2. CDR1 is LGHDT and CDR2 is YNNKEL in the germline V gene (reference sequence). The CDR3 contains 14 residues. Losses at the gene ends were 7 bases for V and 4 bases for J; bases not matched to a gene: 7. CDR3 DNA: TGTGCCAGCACGGCAGCGGGGAAGTACAATGAGCAGTTCTTC. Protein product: CASTAAGKYNEQFF.

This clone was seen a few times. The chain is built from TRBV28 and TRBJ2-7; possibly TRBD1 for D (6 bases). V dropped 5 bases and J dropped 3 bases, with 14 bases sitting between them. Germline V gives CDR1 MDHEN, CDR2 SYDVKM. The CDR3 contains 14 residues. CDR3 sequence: CASSPTGTYYEQYF. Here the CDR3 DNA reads TGTGCCAGCAGTCCTACAGGGACCTACTACGAGCAGTACTTC.

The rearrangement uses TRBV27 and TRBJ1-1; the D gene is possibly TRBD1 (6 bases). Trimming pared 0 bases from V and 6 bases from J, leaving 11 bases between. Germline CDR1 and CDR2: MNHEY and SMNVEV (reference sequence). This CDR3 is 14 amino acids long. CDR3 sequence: CASSLSRGGSEAFF. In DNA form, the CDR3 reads TGTGCCAGCAGTTTATCGCGGGGGGGCTCTGAAGCTTTCTTT.

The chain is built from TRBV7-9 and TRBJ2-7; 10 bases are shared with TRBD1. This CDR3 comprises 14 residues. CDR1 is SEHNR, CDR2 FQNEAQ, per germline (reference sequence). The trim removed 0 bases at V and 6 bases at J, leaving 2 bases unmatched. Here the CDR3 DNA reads TGTGCCAGCAGCTTAGCCGGACAGGGGGTCGAGCAGTACTTC. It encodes CASSLAGQGVEQYF.

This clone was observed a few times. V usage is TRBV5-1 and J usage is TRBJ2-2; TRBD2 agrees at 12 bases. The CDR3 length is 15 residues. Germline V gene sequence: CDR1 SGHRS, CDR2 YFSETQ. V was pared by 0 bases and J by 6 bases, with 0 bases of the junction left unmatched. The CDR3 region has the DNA TGCGCCAGCAGCTTGGCTAGCGGGAGGGCCGGGGAGCTGTTTTTT. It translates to CASSLASGRAGELFF.

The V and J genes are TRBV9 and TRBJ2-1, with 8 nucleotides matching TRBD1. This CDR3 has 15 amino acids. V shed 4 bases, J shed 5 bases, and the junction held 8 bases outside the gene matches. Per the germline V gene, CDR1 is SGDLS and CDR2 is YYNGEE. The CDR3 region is CASSFRQGFDNEQFF. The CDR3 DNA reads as TGTGCCAGCAGCTTCCGACAGGGGTTTGACAATGAGCAGTTCTTC.

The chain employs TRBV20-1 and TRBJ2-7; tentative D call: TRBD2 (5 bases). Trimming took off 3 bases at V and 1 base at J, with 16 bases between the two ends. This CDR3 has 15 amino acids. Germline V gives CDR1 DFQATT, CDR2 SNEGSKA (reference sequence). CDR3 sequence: CSASSARDSSYEQYF. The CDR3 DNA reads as TGCAGTGCTAGTTCTGCCCGGGATTCTTCCTACGAGCAGTACTTC.

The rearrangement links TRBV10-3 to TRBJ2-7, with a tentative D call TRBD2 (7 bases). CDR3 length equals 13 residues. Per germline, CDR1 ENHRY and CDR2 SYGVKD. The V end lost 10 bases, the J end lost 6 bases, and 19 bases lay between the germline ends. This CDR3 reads CASGDGGRFEQYF. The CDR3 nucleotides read TGTGCCAGCGGGGACGGGGGGCGCTTCGAGCAGTACTTC.